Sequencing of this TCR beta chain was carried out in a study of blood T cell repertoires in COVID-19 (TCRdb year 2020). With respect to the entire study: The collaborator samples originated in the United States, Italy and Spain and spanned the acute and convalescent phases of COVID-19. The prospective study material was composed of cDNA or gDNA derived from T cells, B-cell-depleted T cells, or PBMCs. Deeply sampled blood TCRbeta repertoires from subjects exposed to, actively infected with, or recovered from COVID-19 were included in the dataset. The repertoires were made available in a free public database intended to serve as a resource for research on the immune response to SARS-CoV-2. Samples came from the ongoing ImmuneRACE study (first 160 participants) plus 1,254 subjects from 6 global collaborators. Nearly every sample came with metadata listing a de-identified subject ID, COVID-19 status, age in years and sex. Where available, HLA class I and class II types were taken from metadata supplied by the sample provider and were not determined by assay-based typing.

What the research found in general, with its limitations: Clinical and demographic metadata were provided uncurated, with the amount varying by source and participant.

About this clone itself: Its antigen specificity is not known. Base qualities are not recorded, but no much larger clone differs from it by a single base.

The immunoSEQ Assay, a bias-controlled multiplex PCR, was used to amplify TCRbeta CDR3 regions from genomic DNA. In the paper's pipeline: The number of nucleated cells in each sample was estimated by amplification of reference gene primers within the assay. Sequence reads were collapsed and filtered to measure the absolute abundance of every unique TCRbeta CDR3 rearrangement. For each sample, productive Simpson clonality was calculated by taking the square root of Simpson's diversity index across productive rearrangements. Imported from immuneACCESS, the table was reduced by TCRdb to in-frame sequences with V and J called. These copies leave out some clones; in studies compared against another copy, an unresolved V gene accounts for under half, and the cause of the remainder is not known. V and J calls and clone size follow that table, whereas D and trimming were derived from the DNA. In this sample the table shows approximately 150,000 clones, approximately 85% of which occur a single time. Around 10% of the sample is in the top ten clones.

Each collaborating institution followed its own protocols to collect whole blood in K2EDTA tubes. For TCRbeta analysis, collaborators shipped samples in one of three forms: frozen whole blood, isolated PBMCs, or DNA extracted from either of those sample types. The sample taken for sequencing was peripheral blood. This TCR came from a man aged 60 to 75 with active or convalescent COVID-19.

The CDR3 in this case is CASTRLEKETQYF. The sequence in DNA is TGTGCCAGCACCCGACTAGAAAAAGAGACCCAGTACTTC. Recombination joined TRBV2 with TRBJ2-5; a tentative D match to TRBD2 spans 6 bases. Relative to germline, V is 7 bases shorter and J is 3 bases shorter, with 12 bases between their ends. Per the germline V gene, SNHLY is the CDR1 and FYNNEI is the CDR2. The CDR3 measures 13 amino acids from cysteine to phenylalanine. CDR3 DNA is the only sequence kept; it has 39 bases, read in frame from the first base.